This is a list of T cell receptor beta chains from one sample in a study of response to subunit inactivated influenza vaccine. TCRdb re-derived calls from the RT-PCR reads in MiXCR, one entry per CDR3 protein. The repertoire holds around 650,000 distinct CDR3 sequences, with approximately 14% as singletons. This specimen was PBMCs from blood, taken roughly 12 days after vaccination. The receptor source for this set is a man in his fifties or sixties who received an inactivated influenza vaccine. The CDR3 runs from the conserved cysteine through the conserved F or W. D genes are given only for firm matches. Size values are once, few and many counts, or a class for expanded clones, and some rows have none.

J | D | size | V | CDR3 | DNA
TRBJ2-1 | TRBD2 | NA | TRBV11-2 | CASSGGGLAGNEQFF | TGTGCCAGCAGCGGTGGGGGACTAGCAGGAAATGAGCAGTTCTTC
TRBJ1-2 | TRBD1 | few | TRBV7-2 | CASSLVAGGGYTF | TGTGCCAGCAGCTTAGTGGCAGGGGGCGGCTACACCTTC
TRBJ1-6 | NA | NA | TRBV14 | CASSQTAYNSPLHF | TGTGCCAGCAGCCAGACGGCCTATAATTCACCCCTCCACTTT
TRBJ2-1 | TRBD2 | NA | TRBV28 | CASRGLAGDFF | TGTGCCAGTCGGGGGCTAGCGGGAGACTTCTTC
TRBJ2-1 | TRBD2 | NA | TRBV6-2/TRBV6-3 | CASSLQVTSGSNEQFF | TGTGCCAGCAGCCTACAGGTGACTAGCGGGAGCAATGAGCAGTTCTTC
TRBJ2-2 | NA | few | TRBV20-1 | CSARRQVNTGELFF | TGCAGTGCTAGACGGCAGGTGAACACCGGGGAGCTGTTTTTT
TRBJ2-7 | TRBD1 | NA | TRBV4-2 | CASSQEGGQGAYWVAYEQYF | TGTGCCAGCAGCCAAGAGGGGGGACAGGGTGCCTACTGGGTTGCCTACGAGCAGTACTTC
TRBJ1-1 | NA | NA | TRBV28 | CASSLGFSNTEAFF | TGTGCCAGCAGCCTGGGATTTTCGAACACTGAAGCTTTCTTT
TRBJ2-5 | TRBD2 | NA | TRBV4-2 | CASSQGSGTSGQETQYF | TGTGCCAGCAGCCAAGGGTCGGGGACTAGCGGCCAAGAGACCCAGTACTTC
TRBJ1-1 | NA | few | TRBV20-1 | CSARGDGTMNTEAFF | TGCAGTGCTCGGGGTGACGGGACTATGAACACTGAAGCTTTCTTT
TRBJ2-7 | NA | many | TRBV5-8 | CASSRGRTYEQYF | TGTGCCAGCAGCCGGGGGAGGACCTACGAGCAGTACTTC
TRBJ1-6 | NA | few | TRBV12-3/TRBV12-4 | CASGRGTDSPLHF | TGTGCCAGCGGTCGTGGAACCGATTCACCCCTCCACTTT
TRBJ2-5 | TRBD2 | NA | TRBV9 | CASSAGLAGRETQYF | TGTGCCAGCAGCGCGGGACTAGCGGGAAGGGAGACCCAGTACTTC
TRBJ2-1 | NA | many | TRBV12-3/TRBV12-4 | CASGPYNEQFF | TGTGCCAGTGGACCTTACAATGAGCAGTTCTTC
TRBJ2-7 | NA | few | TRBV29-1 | CSVHSGEQYF | TGCAGCGTTCATTCGGGCGAGCAGTACTTC
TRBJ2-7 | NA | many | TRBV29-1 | CSVVTDGSYEQYF | TGCAGCGTTGTGACGGATGGCTCCTACGAGCAGTACTTC
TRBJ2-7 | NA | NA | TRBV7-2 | CASRRAGDGEQYF | TGTGCCAGCAGGAGGGCGGGTGACGGCGAGCAGTACTTC
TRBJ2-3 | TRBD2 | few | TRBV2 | CASSRINQGGRDTQYF | TGTGCCAGCAGCCGAATTAATCAGGGCGGGAGAGATACGCAGTATTTT
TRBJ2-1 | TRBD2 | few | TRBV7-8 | CASSLAGLAGGLYNEQFF | TGTGCCAGCAGCTTAGCTGGACTAGCGGGAGGGTTATACAATGAGCAGTTCTTC
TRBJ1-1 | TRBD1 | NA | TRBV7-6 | CASSGGRGEAFF | TGTGCCAGTTCAGGGGGCCGAGGTGAAGCTTTCTTT
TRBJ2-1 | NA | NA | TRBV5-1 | CASSFPGELNEQFF | TGCGCCAGCAGCTTCCCAGGGGAGTTAAATGAGCAGTTCTTC
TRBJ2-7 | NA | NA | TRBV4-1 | CASSQVTTSYEQYF | TGCGCCAGCAGCCAAGTAACGACTTCCTACGAGCAGTACTTC
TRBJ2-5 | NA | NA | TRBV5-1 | CASSPFPGRQETQYF | TGCGCCAGCAGCCCGTTCCCGGGACGCCAAGAGACCCAGTACTTC
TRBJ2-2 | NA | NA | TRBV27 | CASSLLGFSNTGELFF | TGTGCCAGCAGTTTATTGGGCTTCAGCAACACCGGGGAGCTGTTTTTT
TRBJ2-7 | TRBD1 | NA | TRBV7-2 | CASSPRDRETYEQYF | TGTGCCAGCAGCCCCCGGGACAGGGAAACCTACGAGCAGTACTTC
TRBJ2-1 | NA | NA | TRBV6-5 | CASSYSGRGSYNEQFF | TGTGCCAGCAGTTACTCTGGCAGGGGATCCTACAATGAGCAGTTCTTC
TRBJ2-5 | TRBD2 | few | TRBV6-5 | CASVTSGGTWETQYF | TGTGCCAGCGTCACTAGCGGGGGGACGTGGGAGACCCAGTACTTC
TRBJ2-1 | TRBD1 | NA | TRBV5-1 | CASSIDPQGDNEQFF | TGCGCCAGCAGCATTGACCCTCAGGGGGACAATGAGCAGTTCTTC
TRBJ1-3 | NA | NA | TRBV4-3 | CASSQDIGRATGNTIYF | TGCGCCAGCAGCCAAGATATCGGCAGGGCCACTGGAAACACCATATATTTT
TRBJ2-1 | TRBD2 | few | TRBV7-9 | CASSFPRLAEGYEQFF | TGTGCCAGCAGCTTCCCGAGACTAGCGGAAGGGTATGAGCAGTTCTTC
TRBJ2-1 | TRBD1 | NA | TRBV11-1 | CASSLKLDRALSGEQFF | TGTGCCAGCAGCTTAAAGTTGGACAGGGCTCTCTCGGGGGAGCAGTTCTTC
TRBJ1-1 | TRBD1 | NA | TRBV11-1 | CASSFPRTGPLTNTEAFF | TGTGCCAGCAGCTTTCCCCGGACAGGCCCCCTTACCAACACTGAAGCTTTCTTT
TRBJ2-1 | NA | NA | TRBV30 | CAWRTTIYKNEQFF | TGTGCCTGGAGGACTACTATATACAAGAATGAGCAGTTCTTC
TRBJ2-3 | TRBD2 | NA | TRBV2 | CASSNVLALKDTQYF | TGTGCCAGCAGCAACGTACTAGCGCTCAAAGATACGCAGTATTTT
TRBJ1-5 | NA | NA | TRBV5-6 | CASSLGVRAYNQPQHF | TGTGCCAGCAGCTTAGGTGTCCGGGCTTACAATCAGCCCCAGCATTTT
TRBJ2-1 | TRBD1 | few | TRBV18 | CASSGQLTTGTGYNEQFF | TGTGCCAGCTCGGGCCAGCTCACCACCGGGACAGGTTACAATGAGCAGTTCTTC
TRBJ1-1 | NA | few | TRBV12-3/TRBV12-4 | CASSRQQNTEAFF | TGTGCCAGCAGTAGGCAGCAGAACACTGAAGCTTTCTTT
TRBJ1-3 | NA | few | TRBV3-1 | CASSQDGGGNYGNTIYF | TGTGCCAGCAGCCAAGATGGTGGGGGAAACTATGGAAACACCATATATTTT
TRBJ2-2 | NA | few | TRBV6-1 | CASSHRAPINTGELFF | TGTGCCAGCAGCCACCGGGCCCCCATAAACACCGGGGAGCTGTTTTTT